These 32 T cell receptor beta chains share one sample of origin, sequenced in a study of blood T cell repertoires in COVID-19. Method: immunoSEQ multiplex PCR; TCRdb's copy keeps in-frame clones and lacks some. The data hold about 120,000 clones, with over 80% observed a single time. Sequenced input: peripheral blood. All receptors come from a man younger than 45 with acute or convalescent COVID-19.

This sequence joins TRBV5-1 and TRBJ2-5; tentative D call: TRBD2 (7 bases). This CDR3 contains 15 residues. Germline assignment: CDR1 SGHRS and CDR2 YFSETQ. The V and J ends lost 4 bases and 4 bases respectively, with 17 bases between them. Here the CDR3 DNA reads TGCGCCAGCAGCGCGTTTGGACAGCGGGGAGAGACCCAGTACTTC. As protein: CASSAFGQRGETQYF.

The J gene is TRBJ2-3, the V gene TRBV7-9; 7 nucleotides agree with TRBD2. There are 14 residues in the CDR3. Germline CDR1 and CDR2: SEHNR and FQNEAQ (reference sequence). CDR3 bases: TGTGCTGGCGGGGCTAGCGGTAACACAGATACGCAGTATTTT. Its protein product is CAGGASGNTDTQYF.

The rearrangement links TRBV18 to TRBJ1-1, with D hard to call. CDR3 length equals 15 residues. Germline CDR1 is KGHSH and CDR2 is LQKENI. Trimming left V 1 base short and J 0 bases short, with 9 bases between. CDR3 nucleotide sequence: TGTGCCAGCTCACCACGTAACAGCTTGAACACTGAAGCTTTCTTT. It codes for CASSPRNSLNTEAFF.

With regard to this clone: One end of the junction is discordant with germline, which a read error may explain. The V and J genes are TRBV7-7 and TRBJ2-1, with TRBD2 matching 8 bases. The CDR3 contains 15 residues. CDR1 SSHAT and CDR2 FNYEAQ come from the germline V gene (reference sequence). The DNA of the CDR3 is TGTGCTAGCAGCCCCGGGAGGGGCTCCTACAATGAGCAGTTCTTC. It specifies CASSPGRGSYNEQFF.

This rearrangement joins TRBV4-2 to TRBJ1-3; 11 bases map to TRBD1. The CDR3 consists of 17 residues. The germline V gene encodes CDR1 LGHNA and CDR2 YNFKEQ. The J segment lost 3 bases and the V segment lost 0 bases, leaving 4 bases of the junction unmatched. As DNA, the CDR3 is TGTGCCAGCAGCCAAGAGGACAGGGGGCTTATTGGAAACACCATATATTTT. Translating gives CASSQEDRGLIGNTIYF.

This chain joins TRBV10-3 and TRBJ2-3; D is possibly TRBD2 (5 bases). The germline V gene encodes CDR1 ENHRY and CDR2 SYGVKD. The CDR3 has 17 amino acids. V lost 2 bases and J 3 bases, leaving 18 bases between the germline ends. The CDR3 is CAISETDELGGTDTQYF. In DNA form, the CDR3 reads TGTGCCATCAGTGAGACCGACGAACTAGGCGGTACAGATACGCAGTATTTT.

This clone was seen a few times. This sequence joins TRBV7-9 and TRBJ2-4; D perhaps matches TRBD1 (5 bases). CDR1 SEHNR and CDR2 FQNEAQ come from the germline V gene (reference sequence). Between the trimmed V and J ends, which lost 1 base and 0 bases, there was a span of 10 bases. The CDR3 has 16 residues. The CDR3 spells CASSLGAGLAKNIQYF. The CDR3 nucleotides read TGTGCCAGCAGCTTAGGGGCAGGGCTAGCCAAAAACATTCAGTACTTC.

The chain joins TRBV18 to TRBJ2-1; no definite D call. V gave up 3 bases and J gave up 4 bases, with 16 bases separating them. This CDR3 has 16 residues. CDR1 and CDR2 from the germline V gene are KGHSH and LQKENI. CDR3 DNA sequence: TGTGCCAGCTCACCCCAAGGCGGAGTCCTTTACAATGAGCAGTTCTTC. Amino acid sequence: CASSPQGGVLYNEQFF.

The chain joins TRBV9 to TRBJ2-1; 7 nucleotides align to TRBD1. V trimming: 3 bases; J trimming: 9 bases; junction bases outside the gene matches: 6. From germline, CDR1 is SGDLS and CDR2 YYNGEE. This CDR3 has 13 amino acids. CDR3 nucleotide sequence: TGTGCCAGCAGCGCACAGGGGTGGAGTGAGCAGTTCTTC. It encodes CASSAQGWSEQFF.

This clone was counted between two and nine times. V is TRBV10-3 and J is TRBJ2-5; 8 positions agree with TRBD2. The CDR3 runs 14 residues. Germline values: CDR1 ENHRY, CDR2 SYGVKD. The V and J ends lost 10 bases and 2 bases, in that order; junction bases with no gene match: 9. This CDR3 is CATAGGDDQETQYF. Written as DNA, the CDR3 is TGTGCCACGGCGGGAGGAGACGATCAAGAGACCCAGTACTTC.

V is TRBV6-5 and J is TRBJ1-3, with D hard to call. V shed 0 bases and J shed 4 bases, with 10 bases lying between them. CDR3 length: 15 amino acids. Germline V gene data show CDR1 as MNHEY and CDR2 as SVGAGI. Written as DNA, the CDR3 is TGTGCCAGCAGTTACTCCCCGGGTTCCGGAAACACCATATATTTT. It specifies CASSYSPGSGNTIYF.

The V gene is TRBV5-8, the J gene TRBJ2-7, with D possibly TRBD1 on 5 matching bases. The CDR3 length is 14 residues. Trimming cost V 7 bases and J 3 bases, with 17 bases left between them. Looked up from germline, CDR1 is SGHTS and CDR2 is YDEGEE. Here the CDR3 reads CASGEQARFYEQYF. The CDR3 DNA reads as TGTGCCAGCGGGGAACAGGCCCGGTTCTACGAGCAGTACTTC.

The chain is built from TRBV11-3 and TRBJ1-1, with D hard to call. Germline assignment: CDR1 SGHNT and CDR2 YENEEA. Trimming pared 1 base from V and 4 bases from J, leaving 4 bases between. This CDR3 is 12 amino acids long. Written as DNA, the CDR3 is TGTGCCAGCAGCTTAGCCGGCACTGAAGCTTTCTTT. It specifies CASSLAGTEAFF.

J is TRBJ2-7 and V is TRBV10-3; 10 bases fit TRBD1. This CDR3 is 15 amino acids long. Germline V gene lookup returns CDR1 ENHRY and CDR2 SYGVKD. Unmatched junction bases numbered 10, after V lost 4 bases and J lost 7 bases. CDR3 bases: TGTGCCATCAGTGGGGGGGACAGGGGAGGAGGTGAGCAGTACGTC. The encoded protein is CAISGGDRGGGEQYV.

V and J are TRBV12-3 or TRBV12-4 and TRBJ1-5; tentative D call: TRBD1 (5 bases). This CDR3 is built from 13 residues. V lost 3 bases and J lost 3, with 6 bases in between. CDR3 region: CASSLDNNQPQHF. Written as DNA, the CDR3 is TGTGCCAGCAGTTTGGACAACAATCAGCCCCAGCATTTT.

The genes are TRBV7-2 and TRBJ2-3, with a tentative D call TRBD1 (6 bases). Germline values: CDR1 SGHTA, CDR2 FQGNSA. The CDR3 spans 14 residues. V was pared by 5 bases and J by 6 bases, with 15 bases between. CDR3 nucleotide sequence: TGTGCCAGCAGCCCCACTGGGGGCCGGGATACGCAGTATTTT. Encoded protein: CASSPTGGRDTQYF.

This clone was picked up a small number of times. The V gene is TRBV7-8, the J gene TRBJ2-5, with 9 bases matching TRBD1. J lost 7 bases, V lost 3 bases, and 9 bases had no gene match. Germline loops: CDR1 SGHVS, CDR2 FQNEAQ. The CDR3 consists of 15 residues. The CDR3 DNA sequence: TGTGCCAGCAGCTTTTCCGGGACAGGGCTTGGGACCCAGTACTTC. Its protein is CASSFSGTGLGTQYF.

The chain recombines TRBV5-4 with TRBJ2-1; 10 positions agree with TRBD2. Germline V gene sequence: CDR1 SGHNT, CDR2 YYREEE (reference sequence). The ends lost 0 bases at V and 8 bases at J; junction bases unmatched: 8. This CDR3 is built from 16 residues. CDR3 protein: CASSLGLAGEGDEQFF. The CDR3 region has the DNA TGTGCCAGCAGCTTGGGGCTAGCGGGGGAAGGCGATGAGCAGTTCTTC.

The CDR3 bases are TGTGCCAGCAGTGTACGGGCACTAGCGGGAGGAGGAGATACGCAGTATTTT. Encoded protein: CASSVRALAGGGDTQYF. The rearrangement joins TRBV2 to TRBJ2-3; 12 positions match TRBD2. Looked up from germline, CDR1 is SNHLY and CDR2 is FYNNEI. J gave up 5 bases and V 4 bases, and 10 bases lay outside the gene matches. This CDR3 is 17 amino acids long. The whole variable domain, remainder taken from reference TRBV2 and TRBJ2-3, is EPEVTQTPSHQVTQMGQEVILRCVPISNHLYFYWYRQILGQKVEFLVSFYNNEISEKSEIFDDQFSVERPDGSNFTLKIRSTKLEDSAMYFCASSVRALAGGGDTQYFGPGTRLTVL.

This rearrangement joins TRBV15 to TRBJ2-4; tentatively, D is TRBD2 (5 bases). Germline V gives CDR1 LNHNV, CDR2 YYDKDF (reference sequence). CDR3 length equals 15 residues. V was shortened by 0 bases and J by 6 bases, with 12 bases between the two germline ends. CDR3 DNA sequence: TGTGCCACCAGCAGAGATCGGACTCTTGGAAACATTCAGTACTTC. Translating it yields CATSRDRTLGNIQYF.

This chain uses TRBV5-1 with TRBJ2-5; 16 bases map to TRBD2. This CDR3 is built from 17 residues. V was pared by 3 bases and J by 3 bases, with 5 bases of the junction left unmatched. Per the germline V gene, CDR1 is SGHRS and CDR2 is YFSETQ. CDR3 nucleotide sequence: TGCGCCAGCAGCTCCGGGACTAGCGGGAGGGCCAAAGAGACCCAGTACTTC. Amino acids: CASSSGTSGRAKETQYF.

The chain recombines TRBV2 with TRBJ1-3; a weak D match, TRBD1 (6 bases). The CDR3 contains 11 residues. Germline-derived CDR1 and CDR2 are SNHLY and FYNNEI. CDR3 protein: CGGGHGNTIYF. In nucleotides, the CDR3 is TGTGGCGGGGGGCATGGAAACACCATATATTTT.

The chain recombines TRBV28 with TRBJ2-7; maybe TRBD1 (6 bases). V lost 6 bases, J lost 0 bases, and 15 bases lay in between. The CDR3 has 15 residues. CDR1 and CDR2 (germline): MDHEN, SYDVKM. The CDR3 nucleotides are TGTGCCAGCAGACCAAACAGGGAAGGCTCCTACGAGCAGTACGTC. Protein product: CASRPNREGSYEQYV.

The rearrangement uses TRBV30 and TRBJ1-2; D is unclear. The CDR3 contains 16 residues. Germline CDR1 GTSNPN, CDR2 SVGIG (reference sequence). V was cut by 4 bases and J by 4 bases, with 22 bases left in between. The CDR3 sequence is CAWTTRRAGVSYGYTF. CDR3 in DNA: TGTGCCTGGACAACCAGAAGGGCGGGAGTAAGCTATGGCTACACCTTC.

This chain uses TRBV7-2 with TRBJ2-5, with a tentative D call TRBD2 (6 bases). There are 16 residues in the CDR3. Per germline, CDR1 SGHTA and CDR2 FQGNSA. Between the trimmed V and J ends, which lost 5 bases and 7 bases, there was a span of 23 bases. The CDR3 DNA reads TGTGCCAGCAGCCCGGAGGTAGGAGCTAGCGTAGGGACCCAGTACTTC. Translated, it gives CASSPEVGASVGTQYF.

The V and J genes are TRBV21-1 and TRBJ1-6; no DNA check was done on the table's D call, TRBD1. TRBV21-1 is listed as a pseudogene. The CDR3 extends over 15 amino acids. CDR3 nucleotides: TGTGCCAGCAGCAAAGACGACAGGGGTAATTCACCCCTCCACTTT. It encodes CASSKDDRGNSPLHF.

This sequence joins TRBV9 and TRBJ2-2; D is unresolved. The germline V gene has CDR1 SGDLS and CDR2 YYNGEE. The V end lost 0 bases, the J end lost 5 bases, and 14 bases lay between the germline ends. CDR3 length equals 16 residues. The CDR3 DNA is TGTGCCAGCAGCGTAGCCGAACCGACTGAGACCGGGGAGCTGTTTTTT. Its translation is CASSVAEPTETGELFF.

The chain combines TRBV7-2 with TRBJ1-5; 7 bases align to TRBD1. There are 16 residues in the CDR3. V was clipped by 2 bases and J by 6 bases; unmatched bases: 10. CDR1 is SGHTA, CDR2 FQGNSA, per germline. The CDR3 loop is CASSLSRGRGGQPQHF. For the CDR3, the DNA is TGTGCCAGCAGCTTAAGTAGGGGGCGAGGGGGTCAGCCCCAGCATTTT. The full variable domain, rest sourced from reference TRBV7-2 and TRBJ1-5, is GAGVSQSPSNKVTEKGKDVELRCDPISGHTALYWYRQSLGQGLEFLIYFQGNSAPDKSGLPSDRFSAERTGGSVSTLTIQRTQQEDSAVYLCASSLSRGRGGQPQHFGDGTRLSIL.

The J gene is TRBJ1-5, the V gene TRBV3-1 (or the pseudogene TRBV3-2), with no clear D. V shed 0 bases and J shed 6 bases, with 6 bases lying between them. From germline, CDR1 is LGHDT and CDR2 YNNKEL (reference sequence). The CDR3 has 13 residues. CDR3 residues: CASSQERGQPQHF. The CDR3 DNA reads as TGTGCCAGCAGCCAAGAAAGAGGTCAGCCCCAGCATTTT.

The chain has TRBV2 and TRBJ1-1; TRBD1 is a possible D gene (5 bases). The germline V gene encodes CDR1 SNHLY and CDR2 FYNNEI. V lost 4 bases and J lost 5, with 17 bases in between. The CDR3 is 15 amino acids. This CDR3 is CASSAVYGARTEAFF. The CDR3, as DNA: TGTGCCAGCAGTGCGGTATATGGGGCGCGGACTGAAGCTTTCTTT.

The chain joins TRBV7-6 to TRBJ2-1; 7 bases align to TRBD1. V was clipped by 5 bases and J by 4 bases; unmatched bases: 8. The germline V gene encodes CDR1 SGHVS and CDR2 FNYEAQ. The CDR3 has 15 amino acids. The CDR3 region is CASSVRDSKYNEQFF. The CDR3 bases are TGTGCCAGCAGCGTCCGGGACAGTAAATACAATGAGCAGTTCTTC.

The rearrangement uses TRBV9 and TRBJ1-6; D remains unclear. This CDR3 spans 13 amino acids. The germline gives CDR1 SGDLS, CDR2 YYNGEE. V was trimmed by 0 bases and J by 7 bases, leaving 5 bases between them. CDR3 amino acids: CASSVDANSPLHF. Written as DNA, the CDR3 is TGTGCCAGCAGCGTAGACGCGAATTCACCCCTCCACTTT.